The next 28 T cell receptor beta chains were all read from a single sample in a study of shared clonotypes between healthy human individuals. Method: immunoSEQ multiplex PCR; TCRdb's copy keeps in-frame clones and lacks some. The table shows 800,000 to 1,200,000 clones, with 70% to 80% occurring only once. The source material was memory CD4+ T cells from PBMCs. Regarding subset: CD45RA-negative fraction. The receptors stem from a man younger than 30 in good health. Some clones in this sample may be carry-over from other donors' samples.

This rearrangement joins TRBV19 to TRBJ1-2, with D maybe TRBD1 (5 bases). The CDR3 consists of 16 residues. Germline V gene sequence: CDR1 LNHDA, CDR2 SQIVND (reference sequence). V dropped 3 bases and J dropped 2 bases, with 16 bases sitting between them. This CDR3 is CASSMAPGRMNYGYTF. CDR3 nucleotides: TGTGCCAGTAGTATGGCCCCGGGACGCATGAACTATGGCTACACCTTC.

This clone has only a few counts. J is TRBJ2-7 and V is TRBV27, with 8 bases matching TRBD1. J gave up 0 bases and V 5 bases, and 9 bases lay outside the gene matches. This CDR3 is 16 amino acids long. The V gene's germline CDR1 is MNHEY and CDR2 SMNVEV (reference sequence). The DNA for the CDR3 is TGTGCCAGCAGTCGCCTGGCCGGGACAGGCTCCTACGAGCAGTACTTC. It encodes CASSRLAGTGSYEQYF.

Notes on this clone: This may be a read error, as it is one base from a much larger clone. The chain is built from TRBV2 and TRBJ1-5, with 9 positions matching TRBD1. V lost 5 bases to trimming and J lost 2 bases; unmatched junction nucleotides: 4. From germline, CDR1 is SNHLY and CDR2 FYNNEI. This CDR3 has 15 amino acids. For the CDR3, the DNA is TGTGCCAGCAGTTGGGACAGGGCCGGCAATCAGCCCCAGCATTTT. It specifies CASSWDRAGNQPQHF. The full variable domain, completed using reference TRBV2 and TRBJ1-5, is EPEVTQTPSHQVTQMGQEVILRCVPISNHLYFYWYRQILGQKVEFLVSFYNNEISEKSEIFDDQFSVERPDGSNFTLKIRSTKLEDSAMYFCASSWDRAGNQPQHFGDGTRLSIL.

The rearrangement links TRBV7-3 to TRBJ2-1; the match to TRBD2 covers 7 bases. CDR3 size: 14 residues. Germline V gives CDR1 SGHTA, CDR2 FQGTGA. J was trimmed by 8 bases and V by 2 bases; bases with no gene match: 6. The CDR3 sequence is CASSLAGAVHEQFF. The CDR3 DNA reads as TGTGCCAGCAGCTTAGCGGGAGCGGTTCATGAGCAGTTCTTC.

The chain joins TRBV28 to TRBJ1-6; TRBD1 might be the D (6 bases). With 8 bases removed from V and 7 bases from J, the gap between germline ends came to 15 bases. CDR1 and CDR2 (germline): MDHEN, SYDVKM. The CDR3 has 14 amino acids. DNA for the CDR3: TGTGCCAGCTCTGGACAGTCTTTAAATTCACCCCTCCACTTT. It encodes CASSGQSLNSPLHF. The variable domain in full, completed from reference TRBV28 and TRBJ1-6, reads DVKVTQSSRYLVKRTGEKVFLECVQDMDHENMFWYRQDPGLGLRLIYFSYDVKMKEKGDIPEGYSVSREKKERFSLILESASTNQTSMYLCASSGQSLNSPLHFGNGTRLTVT.

Of note for this clone: A read error may account for a junction end that differs from germline. J is TRBJ2-7 and V is TRBV10-3; tentatively, D is TRBD1 (5 bases). The germline V gene encodes CDR1 ENHRY and CDR2 SYGVKD. The CDR3 totals 10 residues. For the CDR3, the DNA is TGTGCCATCAGTGATCGTTCCAGGGTCTTC. It codes for CAISDRSRVF.

This clone is a singleton in its sample. For the CDR3, the DNA is TGCGCCAGCAGCCAAGATCGTGACTCTTATTCCTACAATGAGCAGTTCTTC. Its translation is CASSQDRDSYSYNEQFF. The gene calls are TRBV4-3 and TRBJ2-1; no reliable D call. Germline V lookup: CDR1 LGHNA, CDR2 YSLEER. V lost 0 bases, J lost 1 base, and 13 bases lay in between. The CDR3 consists of 17 residues.

The rearrangement joins TRBV7-7 to TRBJ2-1; D is unresolved. Germline V lookup: CDR1 SSHAT, CDR2 FNYEAQ (reference sequence). This CDR3 is 14 amino acids long. Trimming shortened V by 4 bases and J by 0 bases, and 7 bases separated the two germline ends. The CDR3, as DNA: TGTGCCAGCAGCTCGTCGAGCTCCTACAATGAGCAGTTCTTC. The encoded protein is CASSSSSSYNEQFF.

The chain uses TRBV2 and TRBJ2-3; a weak D match, TRBD1 (6 bases). The CDR3 runs to 16 residues. The V and J ends lost 2 bases and 0 bases respectively, with 12 bases between them. Germline CDR1 reads SNHLY; CDR2 reads FYNNEI. Here the CDR3 DNA reads TGTGCCAGCAGTGAATCCGGGACACGGAGCACAGATACGCAGTATTTT. It specifies CASSESGTRSTDTQYF.

Concerning this clone itself: The same CDR3 can be traced to other DNA sequences in this sample. The J gene is TRBJ2-2, the V gene TRBV2, with 13 bases matching TRBD2. CDR1 and CDR2 from the germline V gene are SNHLY and FYNNEI. This CDR3 has 16 amino acids. V was clipped by 6 bases and J by 0 bases; unmatched bases: 1. The CDR3 reads CASRGTSGANTGELFF. Written as DNA, the CDR3 is TGTGCCAGCAGGGGGACTAGCGGGGCGAACACCGGGGAGCTGTTTTTT.

The rearrangement links TRBV5-1 to TRBJ2-2; 8 nucleotides agree with TRBD1. This CDR3 is built from 16 residues. Germline loops: CDR1 SGHRS, CDR2 YFSETQ. V lost 4 bases, J lost 3 bases, and 8 bases stayed unmatched. The CDR3 DNA sequence: TGCGCCAGCAGCCCACCCGGGACAGGAGACACCGGGGAGCTGTTTTTT. Protein product: CASSPPGTGDTGELFF.

The chain has TRBV2 and TRBJ1-5, with TRBD1 as a possible D gene (5 bases). CDR3 size: 12 residues. Per the germline V gene, CDR1 is SNHLY and CDR2 is FYNNEI. The germline V and J ends were trimmed by 7 bases and 6 bases, with 10 bases remaining between them. DNA of the CDR3: TGTGCCAGCACCGAGGGGAGTCAGCCCCAGCATTTT. It translates to CASTEGSQPQHF.

There are many counts of this clone. The V call is TRBV7-2, the J call TRBJ1-2, with D hard to call. Per germline, CDR1 SGHTA and CDR2 FQGNSA. This CDR3 contains 13 residues. Deletions cut 7 bases from V and 8 bases from J, with 17 bases between. The CDR3 coding sequence is TGTGCCAGCACCCCGGTACCGCAGCAGGGCTACACCTTC. Protein sequence: CASTPVPQQGYTF.

This clone came up a few times. The V call is TRBV5-1, the J call TRBJ2-7, with D possibly being TRBD2 (5 bases). This CDR3 is 14 amino acids long. Germline CDR1 SGHRS, CDR2 YFSETQ. V was trimmed by 4 bases and J by 0 bases, leaving 11 bases between them. The CDR3 sequence: CASSPRGVSYEQYF. The DNA of the CDR3 is TGCGCCAGCAGCCCCCGGGGAGTCTCCTACGAGCAGTACTTC.

A word on this clone: The same CDR3 can be traced to other DNA sequences in this sample. V is TRBV5-4 and J is TRBJ2-1, with 10 bases fitting TRBD2. Germline V gives CDR1 SGHNT, CDR2 YYREEE (reference sequence). The CDR3 consists of 15 residues. The ends lost 4 bases at V and 4 bases at J; junction bases unmatched: 5. The CDR3: CASSTGTSAYNEQFF. For the CDR3, the DNA is TGTGCCAGCAGCACAGGGACTAGCGCGTACAATGAGCAGTTCTTC.

This clone was seen just once. This chain connects TRBV30 to TRBJ2-3; TRBD2 matches at 11 bases. V was pared by 4 bases and J by 2 bases, with 8 bases of the junction left unmatched. The CDR3 covers 16 residues. Germline V gives CDR1 GTSNPN, CDR2 SVGIG (reference sequence). CDR3 loop: CAWTITTSGITDTQYF. The CDR3 DNA reads TGTGCCTGGACAATTACGACTAGCGGGATCACAGATACGCAGTATTTT. The complete variable domain, with remaining parts taken from reference TRBV30 and TRBJ2-3, reads SQTIHQWPATLVQPVGSPLSLECTVEGTSNPNLYWYRQAAGRGLQLLFYSVGIGQISSEVPQNLSASRPQDRQFILSSKKLLLSDSGFYLCAWTITTSGITDTQYFGPGTRLTVL.

The chain links TRBV5-1 to TRBJ2-1, with 10 bases lining up with TRBD1. Germline V gives CDR1 SGHRS, CDR2 YFSETQ. With 4 bases clipped from V and 7 bases from J, the junction kept 11 bases outside the gene matches. This CDR3 comprises 16 residues. The CDR3 loop is CASSTTPDRGSNEQFF. Written as DNA, the CDR3 is TGCGCCAGCAGCACCACCCCGGACAGGGGGAGTAATGAGCAGTTCTTC.

The gene calls are TRBV7-3 and TRBJ2-1; 8 bases are a match to TRBD2. Losses at the gene ends were 4 bases for V and 7 bases for J; bases not matched to a gene: 9. The CDR3 extends over 15 amino acids. CDR1 is SGHTA and CDR2 is FQGTGA in the germline V gene. As DNA, the CDR3 is TGTGCCAGCAGCTCCTATAGCGGGATGGGAAATGAGCAGTTCTTC. Its translation is CASSSYSGMGNEQFF.

The table lists this clone with a few counts. CDR3 sequence: CASSQEVVGRGDGYTF. The CDR3 DNA follows: TGTGCCAGCAGCCAAGAAGTGGTGGGGCGCGGCGATGGCTACACCTTC. This sequence joins TRBV4-2 and TRBJ1-2, with D possibly TRBD1 on 5 matching bases. Between the trimmed V and J ends, which lost 0 bases and 6 bases, there was a span of 17 bases. This CDR3 is 16 amino acids long. Per germline, CDR1 LGHNA and CDR2 YNFKEQ.

In its sample, this clone was seen once. The chain joins TRBV5-6 to TRBJ1-4; D uncertain. The CDR3 totals 15 residues. V was clipped by 4 bases and J by 7 bases, with 17 bases between them. From germline, CDR1 is SGHDT and CDR2 YYEEEE. The CDR3 DNA sequence: TGTGCCAGCAGCAGACTGGCGGGTATTGGTGAAAAACTGTTTTTT. Its translation is CASSRLAGIGEKLFF.

The J gene is TRBJ2-1, the V gene TRBV30; D gene uncertain. The CDR3 has 13 residues. The ends were cut back, 0 bases at V and 11 bases at J, with 14 bases in the middle. Germline V lookup: CDR1 GTSNPN, CDR2 SVGIG (reference sequence). The CDR3 loop is CAWSVRNGGQQFF. CDR3 bases: TGTGCCTGGAGTGTACGAAATGGTGGACAGCAGTTCTTC.

The chain uses TRBV5-5 and TRBJ2-1, with 11 bases aligning to TRBD1. CDR1 is SGHKS, CDR2 YYEKEE, per germline (reference sequence). This CDR3 has 15 amino acids. The junction had 7 bases not matched to a gene; V was cut back by 4 bases and J by 7 bases. The CDR3 DNA is TGTGCCAGCAGCGATCCCGGGACAGGGGGGAATGAGCAGTTCTTC. Translating it yields CASSDPGTGGNEQFF. Full variable domain (outside the CDR3, taken from reference TRBV5-5 and TRBJ2-1): DAGVTQSPTHLIKTRGQQVTLRCSPISGHKSVSWYQQVLGQGPQFIFQYYEKEERGRGNFPDRFSARQFPNYSSELNVNALLLGDSALYLCASSDPGTGGNEQFFGPGTRLTVL.

This chain connects TRBV28 to TRBJ1-2, with TRBD1 identical over 9 bases. Trimming took 5 bases from V and 0 from J; bases not matched to a gene: 7. This CDR3 is built from 16 residues. From germline, CDR1 is MDHEN and CDR2 SYDVKM. The CDR3: CASSVTGGSANYGYTF. The CDR3 DNA reads as TGTGCCAGCAGTGTGACAGGGGGATCAGCTAACTATGGCTACACCTTC.

The rearrangement links TRBV7-2 to TRBJ1-5; no clear D. V lost 5 bases and J lost 2, with 13 bases in between. Germline V CDR1 and CDR2: SGHTA, FQGNSA. The CDR3 loop spans 15 amino acids. CDR3 in amino acids: CASSIRGVGNQPQHF. CDR3 sequence (DNA): TGTGCCAGCAGCATCCGCGGGGTAGGCAATCAGCCCCAGCATTTT.

V gene TRBV19 combines with J gene TRBJ2-1; 7 bases align to TRBD2. V lost 5 bases, J lost 3 bases, and 4 bases stayed unmatched. Germline loops: CDR1 LNHDA, CDR2 SQIVND (reference sequence). This CDR3 is built from 14 residues. Written as DNA, the CDR3 is TGTGCCAGTAGTGCTAGCGGACGCTACAATGAGCAGTTCTTC. Its translation: CASSASGRYNEQFF.

This clone was detected once. This chain links TRBV7-2 with TRBJ2-7; D remains unclear. The CDR3 extends over 13 amino acids. Germline V gives CDR1 SGHTA, CDR2 FQGNSA. Trimming stripped 2 bases from V and 3 bases from J, with 8 bases between. The CDR3: CASSLSRYYEQYF. CDR3 bases: TGTGCCAGCAGCTTATCGAGGTACTACGAGCAGTACTTC.

Written as DNA, the CDR3 is TGTGCCAGCAGGGCTAGCGGGAGAGGGGCCTACAATGAGCAGTTCTTC. Its protein product is CASRASGRGAYNEQFF. The chain is built from TRBV13 and TRBJ2-1; 10 nucleotides match TRBD2. CDR1 is PRHDT and CDR2 is FYEKMQ in the germline V gene (reference sequence). There are 16 residues in the CDR3. J gave up 2 bases and V 6 bases, and 7 bases lay outside the gene matches.

The chain joins TRBV28 to TRBJ2-7; TRBD2 agrees at 8 bases. Losses at the gene ends were 3 bases for V and 1 base for J; bases not matched to a gene: 5. Per germline, CDR1 MDHEN and CDR2 SYDVKM. The CDR3 is 15 amino acids. CDR3 residues: CASSFWTSSSYEQYF. The CDR3 nucleotides read TGTGCCAGCAGTTTTTGGACTAGCAGTTCCTACGAGCAGTACTTC.